This T cell receptor beta chain was recovered during a study of human T cells and chemical hapten exposure. Germline V gene sequence: CDR1 SGHTA, CDR2 FQGNSA. V shed 5 bases and J shed 6 bases, with 15 bases lying between them. The CDR3 totals 14 residues. Noted time point: patch test 2, 6 weeks after DPC sensitization. The sample's treatment: therapeutic diphenylcyclopropenone sensitization with weekly scalp DPC. Library preparation tagged each individual cDNA molecule with a unique molecular identifier. TCRdb recomputed calls from the RACE reads with MiXCR, one row per CDR3 protein. Of 85,000 to 100,000 distinct CDR3 sequences in the sample, roughly 11% were seen once.

The specimen was whole blood, collected in connection with sensitization to the hapten diphenylcyclopropenone (DPC). This TCR derives from a man between 40 and 49 years old with alopecia areata. Some clones in this sample may be carry-over from other donors' samples. V is TRBV7-2 and J is TRBJ2-3; tentative D call: TRBD2 (6 bases). The CDR3: CASSEGLAKDTQYF. The CDR3 DNA reads TGTGCCAGCAGCGAGGGACTGGCTAAGGATACGCAGTATTTT.